This is a list of T cell receptor beta chains from one sample in a study of shared clonotypes between healthy human individuals. The protocol was immunoSEQ multiplex PCR, while the TCRdb copy is restricted to in-frame clones and leaves out a portion. Among about 2.5 million clones, around 92% were seen once, and the ten largest hold 0.37%. The sequencing input was naive CD4+ T cells from PBMCs. The receptors stem from a man aged 18 to 29 in good health. Some clones in this sample may be carry-over from other donors' samples. The CDR3 runs from the conserved cysteine through the conserved F or W. The order of the fields is clone size, D gene, V gene, J gene, CDR3 protein. D genes are given only for firm matches. Clone sizes are given selectively: once, few, many, or a class where the clone is expanded.

clone size: few; D gene: -; V gene: TRBV11-2; J gene: TRBJ2-7; CDR3 protein: CASSLEAYEQYF
clone size: once; D gene: -; V gene: TRBV28; J gene: TRBJ2-2; CDR3 protein: CASSLRSGNTGELFF
clone size: -; D gene: -; V gene: TRBV7-3; J gene: TRBJ1-1; CDR3 protein: CASSQDRETEAFF
clone size: once; D gene: TRBD2; V gene: TRBV4-1; J gene: TRBJ2-7; CDR3 protein: CASSQAGLAGGGLEQYF
clone size: -; D gene: -; V gene: TRBV2; J gene: TRBJ2-5; CDR3 protein: CASSEANQGTTQYF
clone size: once; D gene: -; V gene: TRBV5-6; J gene: TRBJ2-1; CDR3 protein: CASSLGQITYNEQFF
clone size: -; D gene: TRBD2; V gene: TRBV5-1; J gene: TRBJ2-5; CDR3 protein: CASFNPAGGGQETQYF
clone size: -; D gene: TRBD1; V gene: TRBV28; J gene: TRBJ1-5; CDR3 protein: CASSHPYPGTVSNQPQHF
clone size: -; D gene: TRBD1; V gene: TRBV2; J gene: TRBJ2-1; CDR3 protein: CASSRKDRATYNEQFF
clone size: -; D gene: -; V gene: TRBV11-2; J gene: TRBJ2-7; CDR3 protein: CASSPRTGAYEQYF
clone size: few; D gene: -; V gene: TRBV29-1; J gene: TRBJ1-1; CDR3 protein: CSVEVSMNTEAFF
clone size: once; D gene: -; V gene: TRBV18; J gene: TRBJ1-1; CDR3 protein: CASRDGGRTEAFF
clone size: -; D gene: -; V gene: TRBV28; J gene: TRBJ1-2; CDR3 protein: CASSFPGTEVYGYTF
clone size: once; D gene: -; V gene: TRBV6-4; J gene: TRBJ1-1; CDR3 protein: CASSVEGGMNTEAFF
clone size: -; D gene: -; V gene: TRBV6-1; J gene: TRBJ1-3; CDR3 protein: CASSDRLGNTIYF
clone size: -; D gene: -; V gene: TRBV10-3; J gene: TRBJ2-5; CDR3 protein: CAIRPGRGSQETQYF
clone size: -; D gene: TRBD2; V gene: TRBV5-1; J gene: TRBJ2-7; CDR3 protein: CASSGPLAGGSYEQYF
clone size: -; D gene: -; V gene: TRBV5-1; J gene: TRBJ2-5; CDR3 protein: CASSWTQQRFREATQYF
clone size: -; D gene: TRBD1; V gene: TRBV5-1; J gene: TRBJ2-3; CDR3 protein: CASSPQADRGGTDTQYF
clone size: -; D gene: TRBD2; V gene: TRBV15; J gene: TRBJ2-3; CDR3 protein: CATSRDFGGGPIIADTQYF